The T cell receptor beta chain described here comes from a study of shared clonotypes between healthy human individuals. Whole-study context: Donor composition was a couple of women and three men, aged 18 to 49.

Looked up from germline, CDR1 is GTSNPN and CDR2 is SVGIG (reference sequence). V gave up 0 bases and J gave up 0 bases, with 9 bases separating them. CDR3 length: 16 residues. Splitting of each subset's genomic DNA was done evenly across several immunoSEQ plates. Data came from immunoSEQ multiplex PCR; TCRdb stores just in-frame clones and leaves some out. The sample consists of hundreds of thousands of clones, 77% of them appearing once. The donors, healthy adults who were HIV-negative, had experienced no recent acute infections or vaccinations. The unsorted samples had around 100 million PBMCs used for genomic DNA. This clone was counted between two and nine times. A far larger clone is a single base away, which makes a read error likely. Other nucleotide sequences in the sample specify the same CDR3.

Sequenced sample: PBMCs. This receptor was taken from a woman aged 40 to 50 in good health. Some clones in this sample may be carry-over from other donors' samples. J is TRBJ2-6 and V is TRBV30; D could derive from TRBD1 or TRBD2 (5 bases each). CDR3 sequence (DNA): TGTGCCTGGAGTGTTACGGGGCTCTCTGGGGCCAACGTCCTGACTTTC. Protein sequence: CAWSVTGLSGANVLTF.